The present TCR beta chain was sequenced within a study of blood T cell repertoires in COVID-19. Sequenced by immunoSEQ multiplex PCR; TCRdb stores in-frame clones only, minus some. The sample shows more than 200,000 clones, 80% to 85% of them seen only once. During active infection, Seattle patients enrolled and were then monitored through disease. CDR1 and CDR2 (germline): SGHNT, YYREEE (reference sequence). V was pared by 1 base and J by 6 bases, with 11 bases between. This CDR3 contains 15 residues. The rearrangement links TRBV5-4 to TRBJ1-6; TRBD1 is a possible D gene (5 bases). The TCR comes from a woman older than 75 with COVID-19, enrolled during active disease. Sequenced material: peripheral blood. The CDR3 here is CASSLSGAGNSPLHF. The CDR3 bases are TGTGCCAGCAGCTTGTCTGGGGCCGGTAATTCACCCCTCCACTTT.